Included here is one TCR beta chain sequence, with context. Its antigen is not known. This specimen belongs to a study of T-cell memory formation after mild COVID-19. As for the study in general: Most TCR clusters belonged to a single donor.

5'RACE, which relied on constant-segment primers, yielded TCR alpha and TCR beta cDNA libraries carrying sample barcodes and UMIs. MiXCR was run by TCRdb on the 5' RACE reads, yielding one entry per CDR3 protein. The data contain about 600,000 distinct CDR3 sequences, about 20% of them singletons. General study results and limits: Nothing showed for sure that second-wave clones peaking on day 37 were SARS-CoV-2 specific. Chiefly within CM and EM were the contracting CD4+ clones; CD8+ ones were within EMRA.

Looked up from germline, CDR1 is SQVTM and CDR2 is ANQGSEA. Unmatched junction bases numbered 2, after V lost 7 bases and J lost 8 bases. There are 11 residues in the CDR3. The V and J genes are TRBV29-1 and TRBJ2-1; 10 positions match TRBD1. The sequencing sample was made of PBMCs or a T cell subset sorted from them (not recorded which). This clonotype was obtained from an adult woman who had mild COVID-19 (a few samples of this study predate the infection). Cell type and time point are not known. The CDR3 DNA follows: TGCAGCGGGGACAGGGGACATGAGCAGTTCTTC. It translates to CSGDRGHEQFF.